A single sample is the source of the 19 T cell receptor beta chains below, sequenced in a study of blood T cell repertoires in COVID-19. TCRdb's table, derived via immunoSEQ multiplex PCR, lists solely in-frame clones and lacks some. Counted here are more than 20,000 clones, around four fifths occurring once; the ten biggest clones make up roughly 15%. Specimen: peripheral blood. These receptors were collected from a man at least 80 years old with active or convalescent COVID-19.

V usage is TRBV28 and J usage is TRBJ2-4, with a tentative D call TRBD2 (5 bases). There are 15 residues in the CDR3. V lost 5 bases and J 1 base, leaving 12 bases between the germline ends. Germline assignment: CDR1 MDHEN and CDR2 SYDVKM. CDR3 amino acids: CASSPPGSAKNIQYF. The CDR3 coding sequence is TGTGCCAGCAGTCCGCCGGGGTCGGCCAAAAACATTCAGTACTTC.

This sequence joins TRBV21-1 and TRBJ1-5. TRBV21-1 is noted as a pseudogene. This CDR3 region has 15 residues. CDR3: CASTGGGENNQPQHF. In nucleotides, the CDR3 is TGTGCCAGCACGGGAGGGGGAGAGAACAATCAGCCCCAGCATTTT.

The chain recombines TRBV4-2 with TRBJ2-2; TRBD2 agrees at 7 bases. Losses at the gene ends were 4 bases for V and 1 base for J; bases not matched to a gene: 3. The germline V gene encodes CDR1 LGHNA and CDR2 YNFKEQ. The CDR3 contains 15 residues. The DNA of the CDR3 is TGTGCCAGCAGCCCCGGGACTAAGAACACCGGGGAGCTGTTTTTT. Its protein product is CASSPGTKNTGELFF.

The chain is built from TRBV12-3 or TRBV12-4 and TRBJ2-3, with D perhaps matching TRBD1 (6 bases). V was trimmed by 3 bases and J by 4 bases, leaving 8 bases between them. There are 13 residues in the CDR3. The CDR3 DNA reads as TGTGCCAGCAGTTTCAGGGGCGCAGATACGCAGTATTTT. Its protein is CASSFRGADTQYF.

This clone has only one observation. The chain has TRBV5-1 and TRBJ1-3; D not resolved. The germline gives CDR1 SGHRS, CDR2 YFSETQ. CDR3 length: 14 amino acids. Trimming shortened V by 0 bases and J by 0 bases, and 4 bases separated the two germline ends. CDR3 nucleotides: TGCGCCAGCAGCTTGGGCAGCTCTGGAAACACCATATATTTT. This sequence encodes CASSLGSSGNTIYF.

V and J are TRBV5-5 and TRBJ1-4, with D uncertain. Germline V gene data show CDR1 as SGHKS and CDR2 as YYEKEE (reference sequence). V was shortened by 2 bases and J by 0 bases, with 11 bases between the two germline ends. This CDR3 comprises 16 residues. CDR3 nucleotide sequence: TGTGCCAGCAGCTTTAGCCGGGTACCAACTAATGAAAAACTGTTTTTT. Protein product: CASSFSRVPTNEKLFF.

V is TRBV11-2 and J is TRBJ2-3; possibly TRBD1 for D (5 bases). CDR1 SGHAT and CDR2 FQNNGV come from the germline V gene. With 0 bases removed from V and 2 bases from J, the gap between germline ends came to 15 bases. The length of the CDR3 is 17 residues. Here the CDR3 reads CASSLDRVGVYTDTQYF. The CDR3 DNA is TGTGCCAGCAGCTTAGATAGGGTAGGGGTGTACACAGATACGCAGTATTTT. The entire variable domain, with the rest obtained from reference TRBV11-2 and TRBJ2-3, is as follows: EAGVAQSPRYKIIEKRQSVAFWCNPISGHATLYWYQQILGQGPKLLIQFQNNGVVDDSQLPKDRFSAERLKGVDSTLKIQPAKLEDSAVYLCASSLDRVGVYTDTQYFGPGTRLTVL.

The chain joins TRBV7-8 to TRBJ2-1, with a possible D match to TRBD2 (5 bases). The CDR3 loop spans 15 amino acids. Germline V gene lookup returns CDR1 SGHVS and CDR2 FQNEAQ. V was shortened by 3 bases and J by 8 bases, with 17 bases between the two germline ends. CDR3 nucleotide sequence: TGTGCCAGCAGCTTGAGAGAACAGACGGACTATGAGCAGTTCTTC. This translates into CASSLREQTDYEQFF.

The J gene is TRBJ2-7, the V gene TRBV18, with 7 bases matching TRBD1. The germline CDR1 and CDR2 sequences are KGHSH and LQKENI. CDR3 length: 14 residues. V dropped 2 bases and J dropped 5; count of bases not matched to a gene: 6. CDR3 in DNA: TGTGCCAGCTCACCAAGGGGGACAGTCGACGAGCAGTACTTC. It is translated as CASSPRGTVDEQYF.

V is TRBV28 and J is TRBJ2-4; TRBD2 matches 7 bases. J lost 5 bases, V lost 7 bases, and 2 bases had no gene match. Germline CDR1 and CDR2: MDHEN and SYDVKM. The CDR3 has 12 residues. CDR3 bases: TGTGCCAGCACGGGGGGTCAAAACATTCAGTACTTC. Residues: CASTGGQNIQYF.

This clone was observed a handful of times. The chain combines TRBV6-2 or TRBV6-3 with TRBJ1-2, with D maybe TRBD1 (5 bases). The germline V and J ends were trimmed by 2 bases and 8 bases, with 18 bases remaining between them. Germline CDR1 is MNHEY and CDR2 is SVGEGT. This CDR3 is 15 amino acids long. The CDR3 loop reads CASSYAEGFNGGYTF. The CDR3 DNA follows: TGTGCCAGCAGTTACGCGGAGGGGTTCAATGGCGGCTACACCTTC.

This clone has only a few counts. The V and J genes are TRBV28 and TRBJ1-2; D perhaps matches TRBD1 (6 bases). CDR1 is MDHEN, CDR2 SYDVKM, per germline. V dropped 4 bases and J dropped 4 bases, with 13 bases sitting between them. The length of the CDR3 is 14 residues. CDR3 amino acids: CASSSTDRSYGYTF. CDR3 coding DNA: TGTGCCAGCAGTTCCACGGACAGATCCTATGGCTACACCTTC.

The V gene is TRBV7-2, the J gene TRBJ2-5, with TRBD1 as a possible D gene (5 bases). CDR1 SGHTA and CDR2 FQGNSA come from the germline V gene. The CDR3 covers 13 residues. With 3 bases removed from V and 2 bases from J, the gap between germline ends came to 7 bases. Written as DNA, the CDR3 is TGTGCCAGCAGCTTTAACAGGCAAGAGACCCAGTACTTC. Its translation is CASSFNRQETQYF.

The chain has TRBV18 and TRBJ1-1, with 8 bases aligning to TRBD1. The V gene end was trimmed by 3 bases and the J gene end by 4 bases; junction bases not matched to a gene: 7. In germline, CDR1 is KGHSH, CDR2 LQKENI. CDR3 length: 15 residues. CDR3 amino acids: CASSPTGVEGTEAFF. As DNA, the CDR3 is TGTGCCAGCTCACCGACAGGGGTTGAGGGCACTGAAGCTTTCTTT.

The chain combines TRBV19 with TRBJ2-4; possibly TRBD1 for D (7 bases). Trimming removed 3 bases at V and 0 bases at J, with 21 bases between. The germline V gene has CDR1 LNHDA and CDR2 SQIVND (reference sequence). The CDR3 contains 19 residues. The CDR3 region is CASSIRRDSIKLAKNIQYF. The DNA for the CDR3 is TGTGCCAGTAGTATTAGGAGGGACAGCATAAAACTAGCCAAAAACATTCAGTACTTC. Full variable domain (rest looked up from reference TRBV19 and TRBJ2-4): DGGITQSPKYLFRKEGQNVTLSCEQNLNHDAMYWYRQDPGQGLRLIYYSQIVNDFQKGDIAEGYSVSREKKESFPLTVTSAQKNPTAFYLCASSIRRDSIKLAKNIQYFGAGTRLSVL.

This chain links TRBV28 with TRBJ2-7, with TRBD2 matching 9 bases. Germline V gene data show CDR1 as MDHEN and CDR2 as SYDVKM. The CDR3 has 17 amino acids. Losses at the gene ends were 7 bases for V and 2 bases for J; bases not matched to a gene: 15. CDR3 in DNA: TGTGCCAGCATCTCACGGACTAGCGCGACCCATCCCTACGAGCAGTACTTC. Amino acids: CASISRTSATHPYEQYF.

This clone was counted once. CDR3 sequence: CASSPQAGRGQPQHF. CDR3 coding DNA: TGCGCCAGCAGCCCCCAGGCAGGACGAGGGCAGCCCCAGCATTTT. This chain joins TRBV4-3 and TRBJ1-5; D remains ambiguous. In germline, CDR1 is LGHNA, CDR2 YSLEER. This CDR3 comprises 15 residues. V was shortened by 4 bases and J by 7 bases, with 17 bases between the two germline ends.

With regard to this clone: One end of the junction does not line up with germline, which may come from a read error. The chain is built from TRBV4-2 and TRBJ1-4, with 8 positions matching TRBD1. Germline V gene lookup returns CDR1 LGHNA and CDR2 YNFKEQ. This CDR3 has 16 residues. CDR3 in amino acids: CASSQGLDRGNENLFF. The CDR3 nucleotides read TGTGCCAGCAGCCAAGGTCTTGACAGGGGTAATGAAAACCTGTTTTTT.

The CDR3 spells CASSLVARGTEAFF. CDR3 bases: TGTGCCAGCAGCTTAGTGGCCAGGGGCACTGAAGCTTTCTTT. The chain employs TRBV7-9 and TRBJ1-1, with a possible D match to TRBD1 (6 bases). V lost 1 base to trimming and J lost 4 bases, with 10 bases between them. The CDR3 totals 14 residues. Germline V gives CDR1 SEHNR, CDR2 FQNEAQ (reference sequence).